The 2 T cell receptor beta chains presented below share a single source sample, sequenced in a study of somatic mutations in cytotoxic T cells in rheumatoid arthritis. Sequencing was performed with immunoSEQ multiplex PCR; in TCRdb, only in-frame clones are kept and a portion is missing. The sample includes approximately 12,000 clones, roughly 80% seen only once; the top ten take 13% to 15%. Material for sequencing was CD8+ T cells sorted from blood. These receptors originate from a woman aged 60-75 years in good health.

This chain connects TRBV27 to TRBJ2-5, with TRBD1 as a possible D gene (5 bases). The CDR3 length is 14 residues. From germline, CDR1 is MNHEY and CDR2 SMNVEV (reference sequence). V was pared by 1 base and J by 1 base, with 7 bases between. CDR3 in DNA: TGTGCCAGCAGTTTATTCCAGGGCCAAGAGACCCAGTACTTC. Its translation is CASSLFQGQETQYF.

This chain links TRBV19 with TRBJ1-1, with TRBD1 identical over 7 bases. V dropped 3 bases and J dropped 0; count of bases not matched to a gene: 19. Germline V lookup: CDR1 LNHDA, CDR2 SQIVND (reference sequence). This CDR3 is built from 20 residues. This chain's CDR3 is CASSIQIPQGGQTMNTEAFF. The CDR3 region has the DNA TGTGCCAGTAGTATTCAGATCCCTCAGGGGGGCCAAACGATGAACACTGAAGCTTTCTTT. Full variable domain (remainder filled in from reference TRBV19 and TRBJ1-1): DGGITQSPKYLFRKEGQNVTLSCEQNLNHDAMYWYRQDPGQGLRLIYYSQIVNDFQKGDIAEGYSVSREKKESFPLTVTSAQKNPTAFYLCASSIQIPQGGQTMNTEAFFGQGTRLTVV.